These 10 T cell receptor beta chains originate from one sample sequenced in a study of blood T cell repertoires in COVID-19. Produced via immunoSEQ multiplex PCR; TCRdb's table is partial and in-frame only. In the table there are about 150,000 clones, over 70% of which are singletons. Material: peripheral blood. The receptors shown here come from a man older than 75 with acute or convalescent COVID-19.

This clone was observed a handful of times. CDR3 loop: CATSGTGDGNTIYF. As DNA, the CDR3 is TGTGCCACCAGTGGGACAGGGGACGGAAACACCATATATTTT. The chain combines TRBV24-1 with TRBJ1-3; 9 bases line up with TRBD1. The CDR3 covers 14 residues. Germline V lookup: CDR1 KGHDR, CDR2 SFDVKD. V dropped 5 bases and J dropped 4; count of bases not matched to a gene: 2.

This clone was picked up a small number of times. The DNA of the CDR3 is TGTGCCAGCAGCTTGGGTCTAGCGGGAAACTACGAGCAGTACTTC. As protein: CASSLGLAGNYEQYF. The chain is built from TRBV5-4 and TRBJ2-7, with 9 bases matching TRBD2. The CDR3 is 15 residues long. CDR1 and CDR2 (germline): SGHNT, YYREEE (reference sequence). The V gene end was trimmed by 0 bases and the J gene end by 3 bases; junction bases not matched to a gene: 4.

CDR3 sequence reads: CASSSDSRKLFF. The CDR3 nucleotides are TGTGCCAGCAGTTCGGACAGCCGAAAACTGTTTTTT. The rearrangement joins TRBV28 to TRBJ1-4, with TRBD1 as a possible D gene (6 bases). Germline V gene data show CDR1 as MDHEN and CDR2 as SYDVKM. CDR3 length equals 12 residues. V was clipped by 4 bases and J by 10 bases, with 10 bases between them.

The chain joins TRBV11-1 to TRBJ2-1; 13 bases agree with TRBD2. Germline-derived CDR1 and CDR2 are SGHAT and FQDESV (reference sequence). The CDR3 has 16 residues. Trimming cost V 0 bases and J 8 bases; bases outside gene matches: 4. CDR3 in amino acids: CASSLALAGGQDEQFF. In DNA form, the CDR3 reads TGTGCCAGCAGCTTAGCACTAGCGGGAGGGCAGGATGAGCAGTTCTTC.

This rearrangement joins TRBV9 to TRBJ2-3; D is unclear. The CDR3 runs to 12 residues. Germline V CDR1 and CDR2: SGDLS, YYNGEE. V lost 0 bases and J lost 4, with 3 bases in between. CDR3 protein: CASSVAADTQYF. CDR3 DNA sequence: TGTGCCAGCAGCGTAGCGGCAGATACGCAGTATTTT.

This chain connects TRBV7-9 to TRBJ2-7, with 8 bases aligning to TRBD1. The CDR3 totals 14 residues. Germline V CDR1 and CDR2: SEHNR, FQNEAQ (reference sequence). V lost 3 bases, J lost 3 bases, and 4 bases stayed unmatched. The CDR3 DNA reads TGTGCCAGCAGCTTCGGACAGGGCTTCTACGAGCAGTACTTC. Residues: CASSFGQGFYEQYF.

The genes are TRBV7-8 and TRBJ1-2; 9 positions match TRBD1. V lost 5 bases, J lost 7 bases, and 11 bases stayed unmatched. Germline assignment: CDR1 SGHVS and CDR2 FQNEAQ. The CDR3 runs 15 residues. The CDR3 DNA reads TGTGCCAGCAGCGCTAGTGGGACAGGGCTATCTGGCTACACCTTC. Translating it yields CASSASGTGLSGYTF.

V gene TRBV15 combines with J gene TRBJ2-1, with D hard to call. CDR3 length: 12 amino acids. CDR1 LNHNV and CDR2 YYDKDF come from the germline V gene (reference sequence). V was trimmed by 0 bases and J by 8 bases, leaving 5 bases between them. CDR3 nucleotides: TGTGCCACCAGCAGAGATTTATATGAGCAGTTCTTC. Amino acids: CATSRDLYEQFF. Together with reference TRBV15 and TRBJ2-1, the CDR3 gives the full variable domain: DAMVIQNPRYQVTQFGKPVTLSCSQTLNHNVMYWYQQKSSQAPKLLFHYYDKDFNNEADTPDNFQSRRPNTSFCFLDIRSPGLGDTAMYLCATSRDLYEQFFGPGTRLTVL.

CDR3: CASRRTGEGGYTF. CDR3 nucleotides: TGTGCCAGCAGACGGACAGGGGAAGGCGGCTACACCTTC. The V gene is TRBV27, the J gene TRBJ1-2; TRBD1 aligns across 9 bases. The V gene end was trimmed by 6 bases and the J gene end by 8 bases; junction bases not matched to a gene: 7. This CDR3 region has 13 residues. Germline CDR1 reads MNHEY; CDR2 reads SMNVEV (reference sequence).

This clone was detected only a few times. This chain uses TRBV6-5 with TRBJ1-2; D call uncertain. The CDR3 is 12 residues long. V was clipped by 8 bases and J by 1 base, with 8 bases between them. Germline-derived CDR1 and CDR2 are MNHEY and SVGAGI. The CDR3 loop reads CASAVNNYGYTF. CDR3 bases: TGTGCCAGCGCGGTCAATAACTATGGCTACACCTTC.